The present T cell receptor (beta chain) was sequenced within a study of blood T cell repertoires in COVID-19. In the study's own analysis: Estimates of nucleated cell counts were drawn from the amplification of reference gene primers. Using immunoSEQ multiplex PCR, the repertoire was profiled, and TCRdb retains in-frame clones only, with some absent. V and J calls and clone size follow that table, whereas D and trimming were derived from the DNA. The sample consists of 70,000 to 95,000 clones, 85% to 95% of them appearing once. CDR1 MNHEY and CDR2 SVGAGI come from the germline V gene. CDR3 size: 13 residues. The V gene lost 2 bases and the J gene lost 9 bases, with 13 bases spanning the gap.

The chain employs TRBV6-5 and TRBJ1-2; the D gene is possibly TRBD1 (5 bases). The origin of this receptor is a woman aged 55-70 years with active COVID-19. Sequenced: peripheral blood. The CDR3 nucleotides read TGTGCCAGCAGTTACGGAGGGGAGCGCCGCTACACCTTC. It yields the protein CASSYGGERRYTF.